This T cell receptor (beta chain) came from a study of cytomegalovirus exposure and HLA in healthy donors. This clone was seen a handful of times. J gave up 7 bases and V 3 bases, and 11 bases lay outside the gene matches. The length of the CDR3 is 17 residues. Germline V CDR1 and CDR2: ENHRY, SYGVKD. Both 60 Vbeta primers and 13 Jbeta primers went into the PCR. The assay was immunoSEQ multiplex PCR, and TCRdb's table has in-frame clones only and misses some. The sample contains fewer than 85,000 clones, about three quarters of which appear only once. Sequencing was performed on PBMCs. This clonotype was obtained from a woman between 40 and 55 years old in good health and CMV-seropositive. V usage is TRBV10-3 and J usage is TRBJ2-1, with 11 bases matching TRBD1. CDR3 DNA: TGTGCCATCAGTGACCATTCTGGACAGGGGGCGTTTAATGAGCAGTTCTTC. It specifies CAISDHSGQGAFNEQFF.